This T cell receptor (beta chain) stems from a study of post-analysis software for immune sequencing data. The length of the CDR3 is 15 residues. Trimming at V came to 3 bases and at J to 3 bases, leaving 5 bases not matched to a gene. Worth noting for this clonotype: Its antigen is currently unknown.

General study results and limits: Analysis by F measure revealed that same-batch samples clustered strongly together. Controls showed significantly higher normalized Chao1 diversity than did multiple sclerosis patients. Four to six TRBV segments were more frequent in patients than controls; TRBV5-6, TRBV5-1 and TRBV20-1 belonged to this group.

Sequencing libraries made from TCR beta cDNA carried unique molecular identifiers. TCRdb passed the PCR reads through MiXCR, listing each CDR3 protein once. The table includes around 150,000 distinct CDR3 sequences, 30% to 45% detected once. Sequenced here: blood, sampled after autologous hematopoietic stem cell transplantation. The chain is built from TRBV12-3 or TRBV12-4 and TRBJ1-2; 9 bases match TRBD1. The receptor comes from a girl aged 5-17 years with multiple sclerosis. The CDR3 reads CASSFRQGGDYGYTF. In DNA, the CDR3 is TGTGCCAGCAGTTTTAGACAGGGGGGCGACTATGGCTACACCTTC.